The rows below give T cell receptor beta chains drawn from one sample of a study of graft-versus-host responses after intestinal transplantation. Profiled with immunoSEQ multiplex PCR; TCRdb holds only in-frame clones, not every one. The sample lists more than 12,000 clones, roughly 60% seen once, with about 13% in the top ten. This specimen was ileum tissue, taken 524 days after transplant. All receptors come from a human patient who received an intestinal transplant, so some T cells may come from the graft donor. Each CDR3 is given with its conserved first and last residue. A D gene is named only where the DNA matches it firmly. Clone size is shown for a subset of rows, as once, few, many or a class of expanded clone.

J gene: TRBJ1-1; V gene: TRBV18; clone size: once; D gene: NA; CDR3 DNA: TGTGCCAGCTCATCCGTCGCGGGAGGACTCATGAACACTGAAGCTTTCTTT; CDR3 protein: CASSSVAGGLMNTEAFF
J gene: TRBJ1-2; V gene: TRBV7-8; clone size: NA; D gene: NA; CDR3 DNA: TGTGCCAGCAGCCCTAGGACAGCACCTCCCTACTATGGCTACACCTTC; CDR3 protein: CASSPRTAPPYYGYTF
J gene: TRBJ2-7; V gene: TRBV6-5; clone size: once; D gene: NA; CDR3 DNA: TGTGCCAGCAGTTACGGGGCCGAGCAGTACTTC; CDR3 protein: CASSYGAEQYF
J gene: TRBJ1-2; V gene: TRBV19; clone size: few; D gene: TRBD1; CDR3 DNA: TGTGCCAGCAAGGACAGGGCCTATGGCTACACCTTC; CDR3 protein: CASKDRAYGYTF
J gene: TRBJ2-2; V gene: TRBV6-6; clone size: NA; D gene: NA; CDR3 DNA: TGTGCCAGCAGAGAGACCGGGGAGCTGTTTTTT; CDR3 protein: CASRETGELFF
J gene: TRBJ2-4; V gene: TRBV19; clone size: medium-sized; D gene: TRBD2; CDR3 DNA: TGTGCCAGTAGCCTCGGACTAGCGGGGGGGCCTCTAAACATTCAGTACTTC; CDR3 protein: CASSLGLAGGPLNIQYF
J gene: TRBJ2-1; V gene: TRBV7-8; clone size: NA; D gene: NA; CDR3 DNA: TGTGCCAGCAGCTTAGCTGTTGGGGGGACTCACAATGAGCAGTTCTTC; CDR3 protein: CASSLAVGGTHNEQFF
J gene: TRBJ1-2; V gene: TRBV2; clone size: NA; D gene: NA; CDR3 DNA: TGTGCCAGCACCCTACAGGGTCCCTATGGCTACACCTTC; CDR3 protein: CASTLQGPYGYTF
J gene: TRBJ2-1; V gene: TRBV10-1; clone size: NA; D gene: TRBD1; CDR3 DNA: TGCGCCAGCAGTGAGCCGGGGACAGGGAAGGGCAATGAGCAGTTCTTC; CDR3 protein: CASSEPGTGKGNEQFF
J gene: TRBJ2-3; V gene: TRBV2; clone size: NA; D gene: TRBD1; CDR3 DNA: TGTGCCAGCAGCCTCCGACAGGGGGGCACAGATACGCAGTATTTT; CDR3 protein: CASSLRQGGTDTQYF
J gene: TRBJ2-2; V gene: TRBV9; clone size: NA; D gene: NA; CDR3 DNA: TGTGCCAGCGAGGGGGCCGGGGAGCTGTTTTTT; CDR3 protein: CASEGAGELFF